This T cell receptor beta chain was found in a study of identical twins. General study results and limits: Out-of-frame beta sequences exhibited a weaker degree of excess twin sharing.

TCRdb reanalysed the 5' RACE reads using MiXCR and keeps one entry per CDR3 protein. The data hold 400,000 to 550,000 distinct CDR3 sequences, with 22% observed a single time. In regard to this clonotype: Its antigen is as yet unknown.

The data were also submitted as part of a second study, on T cells expressing NK-cell markers. That work contributes: The TCR beta repertoires originated in sorted CD3+CD56+NKG2C+, CD3+CD56+NKG2C- and CD3+CD56-NKG2C+ T cells. Questions lingered over whether expanded NKG2C+ T cell clones were HCMV-specific.

Sequences were obtained from CD4+ T cells sorted from blood. This clonotype was sampled from a woman younger than 35 in good health.

CDR3: CASSSWDREAFF. In nucleotides, the CDR3 is TGTGCCAGCAGTTCGTGGGACAGGGAAGCTTTCTTT. The chain joins TRBV6-2 or TRBV6-3 to TRBJ1-1; 8 bases agree with TRBD1. The germline gives CDR1 MNHEY, CDR2 SVGEGT. This CDR3 comprises 12 residues. V dropped 4 bases and J dropped 8; count of bases not matched to a gene: 3.